These 21 T cell receptor beta chains share one sample of origin, sequenced in a study of response to subunit inactivated influenza vaccine. TCRdb reprocessed the RT-PCR reads with MiXCR, giving one entry per CDR3 protein. The sample contains around 530,000 distinct CDR3 sequences, approximately 12% of which appear only once. The sample here was PBMCs from blood, taken on the day of vaccination. These receptors were taken from a man aged 45-65 years who received an inactivated influenza vaccine.

This clonotype came up a few times. CDR3 nucleotide sequence: TGCGCCAGCCGCTATAGCGGGGCTAGCACAGATACGCAGTATTTT. This translates into CASRYSGASTDTQYF. The V call is TRBV5-1, the J call TRBJ2-3; 8 bases fit TRBD2. Unmatched junction bases numbered 7, after V lost 7 bases and J lost 0 bases. The CDR3 runs to 15 residues. Germline-derived CDR1 and CDR2 are SGHRS and YFSETQ.

The rearrangement joins TRBV12-3 or TRBV12-4 to TRBJ2-6; TRBD1 is a possible D gene (6 bases). This CDR3 is built from 17 residues. Trimming left V 4 bases short and J 0 bases short, with 13 bases between. Here the CDR3 reads CASSSSGHTSGANVLTF. As DNA, the CDR3 is TGTGCCAGCAGTTCCTCGGGACACACCTCTGGGGCCAACGTCCTGACTTTC.

V usage is TRBV7-6 and J usage is TRBJ2-1, with 8 bases aligning to TRBD2. V lost 4 bases to trimming and J lost 8 bases; unmatched junction nucleotides: 13. Germline values: CDR1 SGHVS, CDR2 FNYEAQ. The CDR3 is 16 amino acids. Written as DNA, the CDR3 is TGTGCCAGCAGCTCTAGGAGGGGACTAGGGAACGATGAGCAGTTCTTC. Translation gives CASSSRRGLGNDEQFF. Full variable domain (rest looked up from reference TRBV7-6 and TRBJ2-1): GAGVSQSPRYKVTKRGQDVALRCDPISGHVSLYWYRQALGQGPEFLTYFNYEAQQDKSGLPNDRFSAERPEGSISTLTIQRTEQRDSAMYRCASSSRRGLGNDEQFFGPGTRLTVL.

In this sample, this clonotype turned up a few times. This chain connects TRBV7-2 to TRBJ2-2, with D tentatively TRBD1 (5 bases). This CDR3 contains 14 residues. CDR1 SGHTA and CDR2 FQGNSA come from the germline V gene. V was trimmed by 5 bases and J by 6 bases, leaving 13 bases between them. The DNA for the CDR3 is TGTGCCAGCAGCATGGCTTCCAGGGCCGGGGAGCTGTTTTTT. Its translation: CASSMASRAGELFF.

This clonotype was seen more than once but under ten times. J is TRBJ2-7 and V is TRBV12-3 or TRBV12-4; possible D gene TRBD2, 5 bases. V shed 6 bases and J shed 1 base, with 10 bases lying between them. The CDR3 extends over 13 amino acids. CDR3 loop: CASRPTGSYEQYF. The CDR3 DNA follows: TGTGCCAGCAGACCCACGGGGTCCTACGAGCAGTACTTC.

The V gene is TRBV19, the J gene TRBJ1-1; D unclear. Germline lookup yields CDR1 LNHDA and CDR2 SQIVND (reference sequence). Trimming took off 0 bases at V and 1 base at J, with 6 bases between the two ends. The CDR3 covers 14 residues. The CDR3, as DNA: TGTGCCAGTAGTATAGATAAGGGGAACACTGAAGCTTTCTTT. The encoded protein is CASSIDKGNTEAFF.

This clonotype was picked up many times. The chain has TRBV12-3 or TRBV12-4 and TRBJ1-2, with 11 bases fitting TRBD1. V lost 3 bases and J lost 8; bases outside the gene matches: 8. The CDR3 is made up of 15 amino acids. The CDR3 nucleotides are TGTGCCAGCAGTTTGGTTGGACAGGGGGCAGGCGGCTACACCTTC. This gives the protein CASSLVGQGAGGYTF.

This clonotype has a single count. A much larger clone differs by one base, so this may be a read error. CDR3 nucleotides: TGTGCCAGCAGCCAAGGGATTTACGAGCAGTACTTC. It translates to CASSQGIYEQYF. The chain combines TRBV28 with TRBJ2-7; D gene unclear. Between the trimmed V and J ends, which lost 6 bases and 4 bases, there was a span of 10 bases. Germline-derived CDR1 and CDR2 are MDHEN and SYDVKM. The CDR3 sequence is 12 residues long.

The chain couples TRBV12-3 or TRBV12-4 to TRBJ2-7; tentative D call: TRBD1 (6 bases). CDR3 length equals 14 residues. With 6 bases removed from V and 2 bases from J, the gap between germline ends came to 14 bases. The CDR3 region is CASSTGHLTYEQYF. The CDR3 region has the DNA TGTGCCAGCAGCACGGGACACCTAACCTACGAGCAGTACTTC.

There are many counts of this clonotype. The genes are TRBV29-1 and TRBJ2-7, with D maybe TRBD2 (6 bases). CDR1 is SQVTM and CDR2 is ANQGSEA in the germline V gene. The CDR3 spans 14 residues. The V and J ends lost 8 bases and 3 bases respectively, with 20 bases between them. CDR3 coding DNA: TGCAGCTCCCCCGGAGGGCTTAATCTCTACGAGCAGTACTTC. Translating gives CSSPGGLNLYEQYF.

This clonotype was observed many times. V usage is TRBV11-2 and J usage is TRBJ2-7; D gene uncertain. Germline V CDR1 and CDR2: SGHAT, FQNNGV. Trimming took 2 bases from V and 4 from J, leaving 9 bases between them. The CDR3 runs to 13 residues. The CDR3 loop is CASSLSYFYEQYF. CDR3 DNA sequence: TGTGCCAGCAGCTTAAGCTACTTTTACGAGCAGTACTTC.

The V gene is TRBV12-3 or TRBV12-4, the J gene TRBJ1-4; unclear D gene. V lost 5 bases and J 3 bases, leaving 10 bases between the germline ends. The CDR3 runs 14 residues. The CDR3 reads CASSPVSANEKLFF. CDR3 sequence (DNA): TGTGCCAGCAGTCCGGTTAGCGCTAATGAAAAACTGTTTTTT.

The table lists this clonotype with a few counts. At one boundary the junction diverges from the germline segment, which might be a read error. This chain joins TRBV7-9 and TRBJ2-5, with 14 bases matching TRBD2. Germline-derived CDR1 and CDR2 are SEHNR and FQNEAQ (reference sequence). The CDR3 totals 17 residues. The CDR3 DNA is TGTGCCAGCAGCTCGGGACTAGCGGGGGCTGCCCAAAAGACCCAGTACTTC. Translating it yields CASSSGLAGAAQKTQYF.

V is TRBV15 and J is TRBJ2-3; D may be TRBD1 or TRBD2 (5 bases each). Trimming left V 5 bases short and J 6 bases short, with 12 bases between. Germline V gene data show CDR1 as LNHNV and CDR2 as YYDKDF (reference sequence). The length of the CDR3 is 13 residues. The CDR3 loop is CATSSMWGDTQYF. CDR3 sequence (DNA): TGTGCCACCAGCTCAATGTGGGGGGATACGCAGTATTTT.

The chain is built from TRBV20-1 and TRBJ2-2; 8 bases align to TRBD2. The CDR3 runs to 15 residues. Trimming at V came to 2 bases and at J to 4 bases, leaving 6 bases not matched to a gene. The V gene's germline CDR1 is DFQATT and CDR2 SNEGSKA (reference sequence). The CDR3 spells CSARWSSGSTGELFF. Written as DNA, the CDR3 is TGCAGTGCTAGATGGTCTAGCGGGTCCACCGGGGAGCTGTTTTTT.

The genes are TRBV6-2 or TRBV6-3 and TRBJ2-1; maybe TRBD2 (6 bases). There are 14 residues in the CDR3. Germline-derived CDR1 and CDR2 are MNHEY and SVGEGT. V was trimmed by 6 bases and J by 8 bases, leaving 17 bases between them. The CDR3 reads CASSLGGFVDEQFF. The CDR3 DNA follows: TGTGCCAGCAGCCTTGGGGGGTTTGTCGATGAGCAGTTCTTC.

Many counts were recorded for this clonotype. In DNA, the CDR3 is TGCGCCAGCAGCCCGGACCATTTCACAGATACGCAGTATTTT. Translation: CASSPDHFTDTQYF. The chain uses TRBV5-1 and TRBJ2-3; D remains ambiguous. CDR1 is SGHRS, CDR2 YFSETQ, per germline. The CDR3 is 14 residues long. V shed 4 bases and J shed 2 bases, with 11 bases lying between them.

This clonotype was seen a few times. The V and J genes are TRBV24-1 and TRBJ2-6; D is unclear. Germline V gives CDR1 KGHDR, CDR2 SFDVKD. V was pared by 3 bases and J by 0 bases, with 8 bases between. The CDR3 has 16 residues. CDR3 protein: CATSDQRDSGANVLTF. In nucleotides, the CDR3 is TGTGCCACCAGTGATCAAAGGGACTCTGGGGCCAACGTCCTGACTTTC.

The rearrangement joins TRBV5-1 to TRBJ2-1; the match to TRBD1 covers 8 bases. V was pared by 1 base and J by 7 bases, with 7 bases of the junction left unmatched. Germline loops: CDR1 SGHRS, CDR2 YFSETQ. This CDR3 is built from 15 residues. In DNA, the CDR3 is TGCGCCAGCAGCTTGCAACAGGGGGTCGGAAATGAGCAGTTCTTC. It is translated as CASSLQQGVGNEQFF.

This clonotype was seen a handful of times. This chain connects TRBV28 to TRBJ2-1; the D gene is possibly TRBD1 (9 bases). Germline V gene lookup returns CDR1 MDHEN and CDR2 SYDVKM. The CDR3 consists of 17 residues. V was pared by 6 bases and J by 9 bases, with 27 bases between. CDR3 sequence reads: CASRSSETGGLGVEQFF. CDR3 coding DNA: TGTGCCAGCAGAAGTTCGGAGACAGGGGGACTAGGGGTTGAGCAGTTCTTC.

The chain has TRBV25-1 and TRBJ2-3, with a weak D call TRBD2 (6 bases). Looked up from germline, CDR1 is MGHDK and CDR2 is SYGVNS. The V end was cut by 4 bases, the J end by 4 bases, with 12 bases between. The CDR3 extends over 14 amino acids. CDR3 sequence (DNA): TGTGCCAGCAGTGCCGCGGGGTCCGCAGATACGCAGTATTTT. As protein: CASSAAGSADTQYF.